This T cell receptor (beta chain) was recorded in a study of follicular helper T cells after annual influenza vaccination. Whole-study findings and limits: ICOS+CD38+ cTfh clonality change tracked circulating plasmablast frequency change.

Trimming cost V 4 bases and J 5 bases, with 9 bases left between them. The CDR3 runs 12 residues. In germline, CDR1 is WSHSY, CDR2 SAAADI. As for time point: 2015-2016 season, 7 days after influenza vaccination. Each time point used about 35 to 100 mL of blood. Assay: immunoSEQ multiplex PCR; the TCRdb copy retains only in-frame clones and omits some. The sample has roughly 7,000 clones; over 70% are singletons. With regard to this clone: Antigen specificity is unknown.

The rearrangement joins TRBV10-2 to TRBJ2-7; no firm D call. The sequences come from CXCR5+ CD38- circulating T follicular helper cells from blood, collected 7 days after influenza vaccination. The sample's subset: circulating Tfh, non-naive CD4+CXCR5+PD-1+ (ICOS+CD38+ or ICOS-CD38-). This sequence was found in an adult who received the influenza vaccine. CDR3 coding DNA: TGCGCCAGCAGTGGTCTAGGGCACGAGCAGTACTTC. This gives the protein CASSGLGHEQYF.